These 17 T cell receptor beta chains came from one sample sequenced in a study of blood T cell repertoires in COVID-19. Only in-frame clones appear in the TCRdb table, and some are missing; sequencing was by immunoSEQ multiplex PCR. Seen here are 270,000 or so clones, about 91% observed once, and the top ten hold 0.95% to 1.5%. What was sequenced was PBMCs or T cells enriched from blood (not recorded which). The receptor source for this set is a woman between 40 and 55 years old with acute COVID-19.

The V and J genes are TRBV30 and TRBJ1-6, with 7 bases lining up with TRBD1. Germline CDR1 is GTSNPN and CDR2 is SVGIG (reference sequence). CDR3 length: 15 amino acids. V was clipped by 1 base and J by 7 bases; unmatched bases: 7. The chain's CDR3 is CAWSAAGQPNSPLHF. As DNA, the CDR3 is TGTGCCTGGAGTGCCGCGGGACAGCCAAATTCACCCCTCCACTTT.

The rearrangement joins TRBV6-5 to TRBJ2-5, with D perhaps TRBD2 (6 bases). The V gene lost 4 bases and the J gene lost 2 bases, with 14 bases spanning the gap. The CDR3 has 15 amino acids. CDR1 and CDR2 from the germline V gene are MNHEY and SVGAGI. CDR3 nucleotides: TGTGCCAGCAGTTCCCAGGGCGGGGAACAAGAGACCCAGTACTTC. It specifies CASSSQGGEQETQYF.

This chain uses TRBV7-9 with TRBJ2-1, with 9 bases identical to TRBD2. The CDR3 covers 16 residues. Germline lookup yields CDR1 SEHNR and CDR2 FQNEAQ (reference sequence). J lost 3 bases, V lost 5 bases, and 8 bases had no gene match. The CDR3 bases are TGTGCCAGCAGCCGGATAGCGGGAGTGGTCTACAATGAGCAGTTCTTC. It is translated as CASSRIAGVVYNEQFF.

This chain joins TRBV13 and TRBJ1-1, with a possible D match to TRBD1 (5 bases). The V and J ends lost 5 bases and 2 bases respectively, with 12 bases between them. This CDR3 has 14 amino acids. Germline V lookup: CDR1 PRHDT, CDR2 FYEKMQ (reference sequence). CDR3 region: CASSPRVGNTEAFF. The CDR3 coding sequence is TGTGCCAGCAGCCCCAGGGTAGGAAACACTGAAGCTTTCTTT.

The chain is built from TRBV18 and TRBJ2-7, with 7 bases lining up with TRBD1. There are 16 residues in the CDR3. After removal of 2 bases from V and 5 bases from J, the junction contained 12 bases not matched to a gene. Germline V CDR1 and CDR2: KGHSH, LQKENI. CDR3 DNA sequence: TGTGCCAGCTCACCATTTGAGACAGGGTGGGAAAACGAGCAGTACTTC. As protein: CASSPFETGWENEQYF.

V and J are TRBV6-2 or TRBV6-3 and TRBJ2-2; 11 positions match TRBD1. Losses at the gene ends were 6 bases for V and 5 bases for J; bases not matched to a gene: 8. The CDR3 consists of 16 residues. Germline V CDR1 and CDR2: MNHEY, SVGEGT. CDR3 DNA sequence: TGTGCCAGCAGCTTACACTGGGACAGGGGGACCGGGGAGCTGTTTTTT. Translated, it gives CASSLHWDRGTGELFF.

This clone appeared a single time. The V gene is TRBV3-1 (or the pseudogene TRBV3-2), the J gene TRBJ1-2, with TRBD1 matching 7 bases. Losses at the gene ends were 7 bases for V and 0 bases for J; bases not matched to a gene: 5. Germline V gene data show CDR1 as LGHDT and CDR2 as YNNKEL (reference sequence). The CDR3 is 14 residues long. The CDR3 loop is CASTRGTANYGYTF. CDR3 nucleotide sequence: TGTGCCAGCACCCGAGGGACAGCTAACTATGGCTACACCTTC.

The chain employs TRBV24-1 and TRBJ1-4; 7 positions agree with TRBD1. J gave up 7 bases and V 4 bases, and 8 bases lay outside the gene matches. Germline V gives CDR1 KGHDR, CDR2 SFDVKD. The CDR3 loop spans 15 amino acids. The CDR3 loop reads CATSDPTTGFEKLFF. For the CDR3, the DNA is TGTGCCACCAGTGACCCAACGACAGGGTTTGAAAAACTGTTTTTT.

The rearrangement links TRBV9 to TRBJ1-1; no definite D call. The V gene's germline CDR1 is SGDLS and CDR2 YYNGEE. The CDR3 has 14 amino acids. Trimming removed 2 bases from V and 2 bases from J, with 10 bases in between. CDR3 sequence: CASSVGSLNTEAFF. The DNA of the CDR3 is TGTGCCAGCAGCGTTGGGAGCTTAAACACTGAAGCTTTCTTT. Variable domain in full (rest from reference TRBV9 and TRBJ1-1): DSGVTQTPKHLITATGQRVTLRCSPRSGDLSVYWYQQSLDQGLQFLIQYYNGEERAKGNILERFSAQQFPDLHSELNLSSLELGDSALYFCASSVGSLNTEAFFGQGTRLTVV.

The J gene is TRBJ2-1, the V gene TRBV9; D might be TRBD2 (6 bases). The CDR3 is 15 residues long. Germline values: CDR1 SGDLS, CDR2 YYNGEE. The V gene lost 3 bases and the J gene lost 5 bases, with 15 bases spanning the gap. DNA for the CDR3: TGTGCCAGCAGCGCCCATCGCGGGGTTGACAATGAGCAGTTCTTC. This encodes CASSAHRGVDNEQFF. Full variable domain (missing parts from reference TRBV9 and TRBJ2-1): DSGVTQTPKHLITATGQRVTLRCSPRSGDLSVYWYQQSLDQGLQFLIQYYNGEERAKGNILERFSAQQFPDLHSELNLSSLELGDSALYFCASSAHRGVDNEQFFGPGTRLTVL.

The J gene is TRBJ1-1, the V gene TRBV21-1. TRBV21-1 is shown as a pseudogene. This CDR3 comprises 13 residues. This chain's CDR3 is CASNELVIAEAFF. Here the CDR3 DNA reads TGTGCCAGCAACGAGCTGGTTATCGCTGAAGCTTTCTTT.

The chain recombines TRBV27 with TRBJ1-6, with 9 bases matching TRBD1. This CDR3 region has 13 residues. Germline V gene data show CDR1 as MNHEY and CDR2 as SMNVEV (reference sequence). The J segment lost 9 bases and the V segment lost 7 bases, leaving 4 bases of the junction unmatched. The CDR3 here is CASNDRGGSPLHF. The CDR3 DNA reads TGTGCCAGCAACGACAGGGGGGGTTCACCCCTCCACTTT.

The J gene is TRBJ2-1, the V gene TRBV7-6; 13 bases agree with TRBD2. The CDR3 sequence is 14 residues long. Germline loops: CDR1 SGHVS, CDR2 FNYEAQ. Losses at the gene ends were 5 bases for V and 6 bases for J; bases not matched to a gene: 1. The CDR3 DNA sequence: TGTGCCAGCAGCCGGACTAGCGGGAGCAATGAGCAGTTCTTC. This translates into CASSRTSGSNEQFF.

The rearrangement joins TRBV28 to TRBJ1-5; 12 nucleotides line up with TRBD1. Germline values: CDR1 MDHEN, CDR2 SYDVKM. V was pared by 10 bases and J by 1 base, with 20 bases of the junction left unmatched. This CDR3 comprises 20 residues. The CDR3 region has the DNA TGTGCCACCAGAGGGGGGTCTTGGGGGACAGGGGGCCGAAGCAATCAGCCCCAGCATTTT. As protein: CATRGGSWGTGGRSNQPQHF. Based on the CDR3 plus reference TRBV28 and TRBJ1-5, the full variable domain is DVKVTQSSRYLVKRTGEKVFLECVQDMDHENMFWYRQDPGLGLRLIYFSYDVKMKEKGDIPEGYSVSREKKERFSLILESASTNQTSMYLCATRGGSWGTGGRSNQPQHFGDGTRLSIL.

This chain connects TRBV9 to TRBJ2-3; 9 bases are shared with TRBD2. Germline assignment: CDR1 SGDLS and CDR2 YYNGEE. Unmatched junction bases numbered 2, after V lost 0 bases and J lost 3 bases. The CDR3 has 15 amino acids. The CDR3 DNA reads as TGTGCCAGCAGCGTAGGCGGGAGGGCTACAGATACGCAGTATTTT. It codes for CASSVGGRATDTQYF.

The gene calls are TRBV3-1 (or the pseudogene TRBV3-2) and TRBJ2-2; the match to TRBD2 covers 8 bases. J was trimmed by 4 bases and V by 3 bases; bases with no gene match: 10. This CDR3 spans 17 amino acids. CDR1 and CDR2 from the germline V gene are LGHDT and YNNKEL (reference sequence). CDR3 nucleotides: TGTGCCAGCAGCCAGAACGTACTAGCGGCTTCCACCGGGGAGCTGTTTTTT. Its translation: CASSQNVLAASTGELFF.

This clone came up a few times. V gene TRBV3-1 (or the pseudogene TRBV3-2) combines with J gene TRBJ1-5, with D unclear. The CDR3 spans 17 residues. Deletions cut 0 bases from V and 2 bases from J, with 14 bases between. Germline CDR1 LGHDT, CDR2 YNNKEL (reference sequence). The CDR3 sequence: CASSQDQHRGGNQPQHF. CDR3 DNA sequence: TGTGCCAGCAGCCAAGATCAGCACCGCGGGGGCAATCAGCCCCAGCATTTT.